Listed below are T cell receptor beta chains from one sample, sequenced in a study of blood T cell repertoires in COVID-19. The assay was immunoSEQ multiplex PCR, and TCRdb's table has in-frame clones only and misses some. The data contain about 56,000 clones, 84% of them singletons. Source material: peripheral blood. The receptors were sampled from a man aged 60 to 69 with COVID-19, enrolled during active disease. The CDR3 runs from the conserved cysteine through the conserved F or W. The order of the fields is J gene, D gene, V gene, clone size, CDR3 DNA, CDR3 protein. A D gene is named only where the DNA matches it firmly. Some rows have no size entry. The others give once, few or many, or a class for an expanded clone.

J gene: TRBJ1-6; D gene: NA; V gene: TRBV7-3; clone size: NA; CDR3 DNA: TGTGCCAGCAGCTTACAGGGCCATAATTCACCCCTCCACTTT; CDR3 protein: CASSLQGHNSPLHF
J gene: TRBJ2-7; D gene: NA; V gene: TRBV28; clone size: NA; CDR3 DNA: TGTGCCAGCAAACAGCTCGTGTCCTCCTACGAGCAGTACTTC; CDR3 protein: CASKQLVSSYEQYF
J gene: TRBJ1-2; D gene: TRBD1; V gene: TRBV9; clone size: NA; CDR3 DNA: TGTGCCAGCAGCTCCCAGACCGGGACAGGCCGTCGGTTTGCCTATGGCTACACCTTC; CDR3 protein: CASSSQTGTGRRFAYGYTF
J gene: TRBJ2-2; D gene: NA; V gene: TRBV5-1; clone size: NA; CDR3 DNA: TGCGCCAGCAGCTTGGGTCAGGGGTACACCGGGGAGCTGTTTTTT; CDR3 protein: CASSLGQGYTGELFF
J gene: TRBJ2-7; D gene: NA; V gene: TRBV10-1; clone size: NA; CDR3 DNA: TGCGCCAGCAGTGAGTCCGTGACTAGAGGTAACGAGCAGTACTTC; CDR3 protein: CASSESVTRGNEQYF
J gene: TRBJ2-6; D gene: NA; V gene: TRBV25-1; clone size: once; CDR3 DNA: TGTGCCAGCAGCCGAGGGCACTCTGGGGCCAACGTCCTGACTTTC; CDR3 protein: CASSRGHSGANVLTF
J gene: TRBJ2-1; D gene: NA; V gene: TRBV10-2; clone size: NA; CDR3 DNA: TGCGCCAGCAGTGATGACTTGGACAGCACAGGGTTCAATGAGCAGTTCTTC; CDR3 protein: CASSDDLDSTGFNEQFF
J gene: TRBJ1-1; D gene: NA; V gene: TRBV6-5; clone size: NA; CDR3 DNA: TGTGCCAGCAGGGGAGGGGTTAGGAACACTGAAGCTTTCTTT; CDR3 protein: CASRGGVRNTEAFF
J gene: TRBJ1-1; D gene: NA; V gene: TRBV4-1; clone size: NA; CDR3 DNA: TGCGCCAGCAGCCTCTTCCCCACCATGGGGGCGAGGGACACTGAAGCTTTCTTT; CDR3 protein: CASSLFPTMGARDTEAFF
J gene: TRBJ2-5; D gene: NA; V gene: TRBV5-4; clone size: NA; CDR3 DNA: TGTGCCAGCAGCTTGGACGCGGGGAAAGAGACCCAGTACTTC; CDR3 protein: CASSLDAGKETQYF
J gene: TRBJ1-4; D gene: NA; V gene: TRBV29-1; clone size: few; CDR3 DNA: TGCAGCGTTGGGCTACACAACAGGGCAACTAATGAAAAACTGTTTTTT; CDR3 protein: CSVGLHNRATNEKLFF
J gene: TRBJ2-5; D gene: NA; V gene: TRBV4-1; clone size: NA; CDR3 DNA: TGCGCCAGCAGCCAAGATAAAGAGACCCAGTACTTC; CDR3 protein: CASSQDKETQYF
J gene: TRBJ1-5; D gene: TRBD1; V gene: TRBV2; clone size: NA; CDR3 DNA: TGTGCCAGCAGTCGACAGGGGGGCGATCAGCCCCAGCATTTT; CDR3 protein: CASSRQGGDQPQHF
J gene: TRBJ2-3; D gene: NA; V gene: TRBV29-1; clone size: NA; CDR3 DNA: TGCAGCGTTGGGCAGGGGACACGAAGCACAGATACGCAGTATTTT; CDR3 protein: CSVGQGTRSTDTQYF
J gene: TRBJ2-7; D gene: NA; V gene: TRBV6-2/TRBV6-3; clone size: NA; CDR3 DNA: TGTGCCAGCAGTTACCCTAATCCGCCCCTCTACGAGCAGTACTTC; CDR3 protein: CASSYPNPPLYEQYF
J gene: TRBJ2-5; D gene: TRBD2; V gene: TRBV27; clone size: NA; CDR3 DNA: TGTGCCAGCAGTCCCGAGGGACTAGCGGGCGAGACCCAGTACTTC; CDR3 protein: CASSPEGLAGETQYF
J gene: TRBJ2-1; D gene: NA; V gene: TRBV10-1; clone size: NA; CDR3 DNA: TGCGCCAGCAGCAATAGCAGAACCCAGTTCTTC; CDR3 protein: CASSNSRTQFF
J gene: TRBJ1-5; D gene: NA; V gene: TRBV20-1; clone size: once; CDR3 DNA: TGCAGTGCTAGTGGTGGGCATGACAATCAGCCCCAGCATTTT; CDR3 protein: CSASGGHDNQPQHF
J gene: TRBJ1-1; D gene: TRBD1; V gene: TRBV18; clone size: NA; CDR3 DNA: TGTGCCAGCTCCACCACGGGACAGATTGAAGCTTTCTTT; CDR3 protein: CASSTTGQIEAFF
J gene: TRBJ1-1; D gene: TRBD1; V gene: TRBV18; clone size: NA; CDR3 DNA: TGTGCCAGCTCACCTGACAGGGCTGAAGCTTTCTTT; CDR3 protein: CASSPDRAEAFF
J gene: TRBJ1-3; D gene: TRBD1; V gene: TRBV19; clone size: NA; CDR3 DNA: TGTGCCAGTGGCGGACAGGGTTTGAACCACATATATTTT; CDR3 protein: CASGGQGLNHIYF
J gene: TRBJ2-7; D gene: NA; V gene: TRBV18; clone size: NA; CDR3 DNA: TGTGCCAGCTCACCAAGGGGAAGAGAAAATTCCTACGAGCAGTACTTC; CDR3 protein: CASSPRGRENSYEQYF
J gene: TRBJ2-3; D gene: TRBD2; V gene: TRBV4-2; clone size: NA; CDR3 DNA: TGTGCCAGCAGCCAGAATCCTAGCGGGGGGGACACAGATACGCAGTATTTT; CDR3 protein: CASSQNPSGGDTDTQYF
J gene: TRBJ2-3; D gene: NA; V gene: TRBV2; clone size: NA; CDR3 DNA: TGTGCCAGCAGGGGAGGGACAAACACAGATACGCAGTATTTT; CDR3 protein: CASRGGTNTDTQYF
J gene: TRBJ1-2; D gene: TRBD1; V gene: TRBV19; clone size: NA; CDR3 DNA: TGTGCCAGTCTGAAGACAGGGCGAGCTAACTATGGCTACACCTTC; CDR3 protein: CASLKTGRANYGYTF
J gene: TRBJ1-2; D gene: TRBD1; V gene: TRBV7-9; clone size: NA; CDR3 DNA: TGTGCCAGCAGGCTGACAGGGGTCGGTGGCTACACCTTC; CDR3 protein: CASRLTGVGGYTF
J gene: TRBJ2-7; D gene: NA; V gene: TRBV7-9; clone size: NA; CDR3 DNA: TGTGCCAGCAGCTTAGGAGGGCTTGGGGAGCAGTACTTC; CDR3 protein: CASSLGGLGEQYF
J gene: TRBJ1-5; D gene: NA; V gene: TRBV21-1; clone size: NA; CDR3 DNA: TGTGCCAGCAGCAAAGGGGCCACCTATCAGCCCCAGCATTTT; CDR3 protein: CASSKGATYQPQHF
J gene: TRBJ2-3; D gene: NA; V gene: TRBV5-6; clone size: NA; CDR3 DNA: TGTGCCAGCAGCTTGTTCTACGGCGGCACAACAGATACGCAGTATTTT; CDR3 protein: CASSLFYGGTTDTQYF
J gene: TRBJ2-3; D gene: TRBD2; V gene: TRBV2; clone size: NA; CDR3 DNA: TGTGCCAGCAGGCCCGCGGGACTAGCGGAAGGAGATACGCAGTATTTT; CDR3 protein: CASRPAGLAEGDTQYF
J gene: TRBJ1-2; D gene: TRBD1; V gene: TRBV10-3; clone size: few; CDR3 DNA: TGTGCCATCAGCTCCACAGGGGACCCTAACTATGGCTACACCTTC; CDR3 protein: CAISSTGDPNYGYTF
J gene: TRBJ2-1; D gene: TRBD2; V gene: TRBV5-4; clone size: many; CDR3 DNA: TGTGCCAGCAGCTTGGCCCGGGCTAGCGGGAGAGATGAGCAGTTCTTC; CDR3 protein: CASSLARASGRDEQFF
J gene: TRBJ2-7; D gene: TRBD1; V gene: TRBV5-1; clone size: NA; CDR3 DNA: TGCGCCAGCAGCGTGACCGGGACAGCCTACGAGCAGTACTTC; CDR3 protein: CASSVTGTAYEQYF
J gene: TRBJ1-4; D gene: NA; V gene: TRBV7-2; clone size: NA; CDR3 DNA: TGTGCCAGCAGTTTAACCGGACTCCGGGAAAAACTGTTTTTT; CDR3 protein: CASSLTGLREKLFF
J gene: TRBJ1-5; D gene: NA; V gene: TRBV12-3/TRBV12-4; clone size: NA; CDR3 DNA: TGTGCCAGCAGTTTTGCGGATCAGCCCCAGCATTTT; CDR3 protein: CASSFADQPQHF
J gene: TRBJ1-4; D gene: NA; V gene: TRBV18; clone size: NA; CDR3 DNA: TGTGCCAGCTCACCCCCGGCAGGGTATAATGAAAAACTGTTTTTT; CDR3 protein: CASSPPAGYNEKLFF
J gene: TRBJ2-1; D gene: TRBD2; V gene: TRBV5-1; clone size: once; CDR3 DNA: TGCGCCAGCAGCTTGGGAGCGGGAGGCCGGGATGAGCAGTTCTTC; CDR3 protein: CASSLGAGGRDEQFF